Detailed here is one T cell receptor (beta chain). This sample also contains other DNA sequences that code for the same CDR3. These data originate in a study of cytomegalovirus exposure and HLA in healthy donors. Primers: 60 Vbeta forward and 13 Jbeta reverse. The repertoire was sequenced with immunoSEQ multiplex PCR; TCRdb's copy has only in-frame clones and lacks some. The table has about 190,000 clones, around 86% seen once; the top ten hold 1% to 1.5%. The CDR3 runs 19 residues. V usage is TRBV21-1 and J usage is TRBJ2-4; the D call of TRBD2 is as the table states it, not checked on the DNA. TRBV21-1 corresponds to a pseudogene. This TCR derives from a man aged 25-40 years in good health and CMV-seronegative. Specimen: PBMCs. The CDR3 protein is CASSKLLAGAALAKNIQYF. In DNA, the CDR3 is TGTGCCAGCAGCAAACTACTGGCGGGAGCGGCGTTAGCCAAAAACATTCAGTACTTC.